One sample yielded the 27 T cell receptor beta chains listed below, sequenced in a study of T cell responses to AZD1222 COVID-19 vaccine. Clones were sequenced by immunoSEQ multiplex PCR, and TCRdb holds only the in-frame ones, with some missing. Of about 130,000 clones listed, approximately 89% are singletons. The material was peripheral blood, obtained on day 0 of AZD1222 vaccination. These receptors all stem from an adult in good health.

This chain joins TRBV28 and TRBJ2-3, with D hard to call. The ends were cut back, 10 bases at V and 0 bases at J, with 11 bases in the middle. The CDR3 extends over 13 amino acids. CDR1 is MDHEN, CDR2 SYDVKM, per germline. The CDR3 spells CATLGQSTDTQYF. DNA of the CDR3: TGTGCCACCCTAGGGCAGAGCACAGATACGCAGTATTTT.

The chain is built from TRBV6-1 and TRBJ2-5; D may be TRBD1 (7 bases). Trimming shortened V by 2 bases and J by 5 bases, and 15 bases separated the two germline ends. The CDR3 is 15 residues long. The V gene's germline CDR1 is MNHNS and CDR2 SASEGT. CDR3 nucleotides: TGTGCCAGCAGTGAAAGCCAGGGGGACTCGGAGACCCAGTACTTC. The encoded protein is CASSESQGDSETQYF.

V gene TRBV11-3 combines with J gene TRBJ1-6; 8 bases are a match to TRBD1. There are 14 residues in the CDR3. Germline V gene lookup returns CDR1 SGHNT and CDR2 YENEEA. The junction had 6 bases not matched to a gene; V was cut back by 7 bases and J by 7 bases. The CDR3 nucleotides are TGTGCCAGCAAACCCGGGACAGGAAATTCACCCCTCCACTTT. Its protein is CASKPGTGNSPLHF.

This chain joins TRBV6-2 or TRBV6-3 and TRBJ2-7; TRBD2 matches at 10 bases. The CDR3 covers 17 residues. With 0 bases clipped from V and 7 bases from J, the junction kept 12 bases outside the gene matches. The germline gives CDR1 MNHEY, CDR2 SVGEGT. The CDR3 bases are TGTGCCAGCAGTTACTCCCTCGGGACTAGCGCGACTATGGAGCAGTACTTC. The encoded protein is CASSYSLGTSATMEQYF.

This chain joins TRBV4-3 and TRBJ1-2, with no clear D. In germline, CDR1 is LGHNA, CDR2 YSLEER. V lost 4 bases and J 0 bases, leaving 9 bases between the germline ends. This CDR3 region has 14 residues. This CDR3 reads CASSRGESNYGYTF. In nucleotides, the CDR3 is TGCGCCAGCAGCCGCGGGGAATCTAACTATGGCTACACCTTC.

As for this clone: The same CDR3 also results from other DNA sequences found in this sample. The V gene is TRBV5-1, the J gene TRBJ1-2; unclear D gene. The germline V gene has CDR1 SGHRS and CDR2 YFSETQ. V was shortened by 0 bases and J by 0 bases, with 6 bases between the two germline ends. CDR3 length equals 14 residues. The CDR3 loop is CASSLESTNYGYTF. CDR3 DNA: TGCGCCAGCAGCTTGGAGAGTACTAACTATGGCTACACCTTC.

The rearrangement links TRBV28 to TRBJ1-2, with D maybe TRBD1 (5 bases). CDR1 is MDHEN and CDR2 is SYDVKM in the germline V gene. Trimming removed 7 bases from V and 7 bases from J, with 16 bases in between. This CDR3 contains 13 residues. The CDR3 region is CASTKFGGAGYTF. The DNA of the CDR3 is TGTGCCAGCACTAAGTTTGGCGGGGCTGGCTACACCTTC.

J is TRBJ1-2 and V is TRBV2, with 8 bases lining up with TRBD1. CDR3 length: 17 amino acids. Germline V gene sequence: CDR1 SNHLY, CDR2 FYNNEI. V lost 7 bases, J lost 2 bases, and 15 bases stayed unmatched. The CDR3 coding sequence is TGTGCCAGCATACTGACAGGGGTCGGAGGGGCAAACTATGGCTACACCTTC. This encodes CASILTGVGGANYGYTF.

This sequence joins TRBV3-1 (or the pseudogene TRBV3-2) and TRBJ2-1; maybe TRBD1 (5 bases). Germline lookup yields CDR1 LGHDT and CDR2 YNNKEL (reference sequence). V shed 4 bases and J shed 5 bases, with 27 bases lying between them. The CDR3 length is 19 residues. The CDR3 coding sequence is TGTGCCAGCAGCCTTTCACGCCTCAGCCAGGGCCTCTGGGACAATGAGCAGTTCTTC. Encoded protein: CASSLSRLSQGLWDNEQFF.

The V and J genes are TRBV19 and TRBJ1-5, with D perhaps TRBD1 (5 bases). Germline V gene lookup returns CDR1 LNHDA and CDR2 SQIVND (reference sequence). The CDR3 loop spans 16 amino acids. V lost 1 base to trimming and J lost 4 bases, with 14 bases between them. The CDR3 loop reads CASSIGGGRANQPQHF. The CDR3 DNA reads TGTGCCAGTAGTATAGGGGGGGGACGGGCGAATCAGCCCCAGCATTTT.

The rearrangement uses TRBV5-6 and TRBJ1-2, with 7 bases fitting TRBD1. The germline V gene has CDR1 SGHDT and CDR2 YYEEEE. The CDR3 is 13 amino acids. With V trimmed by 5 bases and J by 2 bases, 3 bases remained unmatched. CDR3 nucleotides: TGTGCCAGCAGTAAGGGGGCGAACTATGGCTACACCTTC. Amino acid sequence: CASSKGANYGYTF.

The CDR3 bases are TGTGCCAGCAGCGAAGGGCGGACAACTGAAGCTTTCTTT. Residues: CASSEGRTTEAFF. This rearrangement joins TRBV5-5 to TRBJ1-1, with D possibly being TRBD1 (5 bases). The CDR3 is 13 residues long. V was shortened by 4 bases and J by 5 bases, with 12 bases between the two germline ends. Germline CDR1 SGHKS, CDR2 YYEKEE (reference sequence).

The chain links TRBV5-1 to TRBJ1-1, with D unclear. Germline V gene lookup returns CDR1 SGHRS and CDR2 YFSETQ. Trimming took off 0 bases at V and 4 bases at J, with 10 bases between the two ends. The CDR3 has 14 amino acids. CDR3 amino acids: CASSLANTATEAFF. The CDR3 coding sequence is TGCGCCAGCAGCTTGGCGAATACCGCCACTGAAGCTTTCTTT. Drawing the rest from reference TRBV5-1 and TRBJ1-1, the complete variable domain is KAGVTQTPRYLIKTRGQQVTLSCSPISGHRSVSWYQQTPGQGLQFLFEYFSETQRNKGNFPGRFSGRQFSNSRSEMNVSTLELGDSALYLCASSLANTATEAFFGQGTRLTVV.

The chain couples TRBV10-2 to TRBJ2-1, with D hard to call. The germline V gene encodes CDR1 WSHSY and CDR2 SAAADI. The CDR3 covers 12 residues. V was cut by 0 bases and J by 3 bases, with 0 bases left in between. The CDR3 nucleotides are TGCGCCAGCAGTGAGTCCTACAATGAGCAGTTCTTC. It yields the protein CASSESYNEQFF.

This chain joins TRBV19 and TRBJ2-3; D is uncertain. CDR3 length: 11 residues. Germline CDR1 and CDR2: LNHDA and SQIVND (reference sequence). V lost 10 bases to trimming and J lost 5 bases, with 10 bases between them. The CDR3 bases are TGTGCCACCAGGAAGGGAGATACGCAGTATTTT. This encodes CATRKGDTQYF.

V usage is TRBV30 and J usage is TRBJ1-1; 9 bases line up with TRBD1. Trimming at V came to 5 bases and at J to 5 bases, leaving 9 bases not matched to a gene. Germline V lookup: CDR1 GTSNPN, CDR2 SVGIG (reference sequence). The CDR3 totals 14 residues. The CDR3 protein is CAWCPGQGGTEAFF. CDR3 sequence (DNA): TGTGCCTGGTGTCCGGGACAGGGAGGTACTGAAGCTTTCTTT.

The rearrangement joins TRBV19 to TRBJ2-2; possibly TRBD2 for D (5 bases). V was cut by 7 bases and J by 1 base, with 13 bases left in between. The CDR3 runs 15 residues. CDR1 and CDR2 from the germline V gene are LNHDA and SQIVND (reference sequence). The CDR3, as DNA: TGTGCCAGTACCCATTGGGGAGTGAACACCGGGGAGCTGTTTTTT. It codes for CASTHWGVNTGELFF.

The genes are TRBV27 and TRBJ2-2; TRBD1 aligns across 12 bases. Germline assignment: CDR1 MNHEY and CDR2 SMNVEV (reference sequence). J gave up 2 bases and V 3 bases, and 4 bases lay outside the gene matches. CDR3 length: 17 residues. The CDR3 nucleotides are TGTGCCAGCAGTTTCACGGGACAGGGGGCCAACACCGGGGAGCTGTTTTTT. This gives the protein CASSFTGQGANTGELFF.

The CDR3 nucleotides are TGTGCCAGCACTCAACCCGGGGCCCCAGATACGCAGTATTTT. This encodes CASTQPGAPDTQYF. The chain has TRBV6-5 and TRBJ2-3; D might be TRBD1 or TRBD2, each matching 5 bases. This CDR3 has 14 residues. V gave up 7 bases and J gave up 4 bases, with 15 bases separating them. Germline V gives CDR1 MNHEY, CDR2 SVGAGI.

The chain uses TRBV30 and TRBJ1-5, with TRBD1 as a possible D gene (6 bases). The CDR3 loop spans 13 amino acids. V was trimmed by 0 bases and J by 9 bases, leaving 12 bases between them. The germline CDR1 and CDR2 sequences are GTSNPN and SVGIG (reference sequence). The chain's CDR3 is CAWSVSGAGPQHF. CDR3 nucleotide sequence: TGTGCCTGGAGTGTATCGGGGGCCGGGCCCCAGCATTTT. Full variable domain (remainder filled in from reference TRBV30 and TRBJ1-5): SQTIHQWPATLVQPVGSPLSLECTVEGTSNPNLYWYRQAAGRGLQLLFYSVGIGQISSEVPQNLSASRPQDRQFILSSKKLLLSDSGFYLCAWSVSGAGPQHFGDGTRLSIL.

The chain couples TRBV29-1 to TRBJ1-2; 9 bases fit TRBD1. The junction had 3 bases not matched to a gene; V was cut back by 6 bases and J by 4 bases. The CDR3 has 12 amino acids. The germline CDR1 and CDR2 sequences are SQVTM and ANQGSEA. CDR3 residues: CSVGQGGYGYTF. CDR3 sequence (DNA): TGCAGCGTGGGACAGGGCGGCTATGGCTACACCTTC.

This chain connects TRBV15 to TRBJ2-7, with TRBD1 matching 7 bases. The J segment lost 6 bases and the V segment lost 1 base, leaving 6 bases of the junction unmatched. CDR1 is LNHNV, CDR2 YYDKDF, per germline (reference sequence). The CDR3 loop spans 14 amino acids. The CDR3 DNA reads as TGTGCCACCAGCAGAGTCACAGGGGACCGCGAGCAGTACTTC. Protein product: CATSRVTGDREQYF. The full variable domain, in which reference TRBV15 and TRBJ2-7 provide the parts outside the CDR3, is DAMVIQNPRYQVTQFGKPVTLSCSQTLNHNVMYWYQQKSSQAPKLLFHYYDKDFNNEADTPDNFQSRRPNTSFCFLDIRSPGLGDTAMYLCATSRVTGDREQYFGPGTRLTVT.

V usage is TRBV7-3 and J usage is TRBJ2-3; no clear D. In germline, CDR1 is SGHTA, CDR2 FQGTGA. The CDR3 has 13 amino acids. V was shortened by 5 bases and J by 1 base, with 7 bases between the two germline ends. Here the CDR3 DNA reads TGTGCCAGCAGCGTACAAGGCACAGATACGCAGTATTTT. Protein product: CASSVQGTDTQYF.

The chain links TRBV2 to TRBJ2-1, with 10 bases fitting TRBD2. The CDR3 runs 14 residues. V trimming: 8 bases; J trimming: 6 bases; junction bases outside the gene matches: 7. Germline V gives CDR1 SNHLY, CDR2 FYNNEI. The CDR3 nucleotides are TGTGCCAGCCAGCGGGAGGGCCGGTCCAATGAGCAGTTCTTC. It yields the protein CASQREGRSNEQFF.

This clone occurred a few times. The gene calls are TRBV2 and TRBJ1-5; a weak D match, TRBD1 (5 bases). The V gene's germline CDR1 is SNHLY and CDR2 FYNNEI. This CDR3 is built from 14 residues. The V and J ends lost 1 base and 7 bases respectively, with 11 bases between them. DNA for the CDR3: TGTGCCAGCAGTGAAGGCAGGGTAAGGCAGCCCCAGCATTTT. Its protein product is CASSEGRVRQPQHF.

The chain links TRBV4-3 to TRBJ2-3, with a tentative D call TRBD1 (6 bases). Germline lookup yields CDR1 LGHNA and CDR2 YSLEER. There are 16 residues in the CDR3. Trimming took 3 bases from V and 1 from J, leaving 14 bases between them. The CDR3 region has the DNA TGCGCCAGCAGCCAGGCTTACAGGGTGGGCACAGATACGCAGTATTTT. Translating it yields CASSQAYRVGTDTQYF.

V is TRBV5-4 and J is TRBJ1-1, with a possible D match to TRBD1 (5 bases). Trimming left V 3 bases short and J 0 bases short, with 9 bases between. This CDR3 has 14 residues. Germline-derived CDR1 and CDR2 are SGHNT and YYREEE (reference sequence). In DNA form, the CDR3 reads TGTGCCAGCAGCTACCAGGGCTTGAACACTGAAGCTTTCTTT. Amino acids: CASSYQGLNTEAFF.